This entry lists 13 T cell receptor beta chains sequenced from one sample in a study of blood T cell repertoires in COVID-19. Here immunoSEQ multiplex PCR was the method, and the copy in TCRdb shows in-frame clones only, minus some. The top ten clones hold over 6% of a sample with about 280,000 clones, 70% to 90% of them seen once. The material sequenced was PBMCs or T cells enriched from blood (not recorded which). The source of these receptors is a woman between 40 and 50 years old who had recovered from COVID-19.

The chain carries TRBV14 and TRBJ1-1, with D hard to call. V shed 4 bases and J shed 3 bases, with 15 bases lying between them. This CDR3 is built from 15 residues. From germline, CDR1 is SGHDN and CDR2 FVKESK. CDR3 DNA: TGTGCCAGCAGCCCTCAGGCGCTGAGGGACACTGAAGCTTTCTTT. This translates into CASSPQALRDTEAFF.

V gene TRBV12-5 combines with J gene TRBJ2-1, with 8 bases fitting TRBD2. V was pared by 2 bases and J by 4 bases, with 13 bases of the junction left unmatched. CDR1 is LGHNT, CDR2 FRNRAP, per germline. The CDR3 is 18 residues long. The DNA for the CDR3 is TGTGCTAGTGGTTTGAAACTAGGAGCGGGAGTCTCTTACAATGAGCAGTTCTTC. This sequence encodes CASGLKLGAGVSYNEQFF. Looking up the rest from reference TRBV12-5 and TRBJ2-1 gives the full variable domain: DARVTQTPRHKVTEMGQEVTMRCQPILGHNTVFWYRQTMMQGLELLAYFRNRAPLDDSGMPKDRFSAEMPDATLATLKIQPSEPRDSAVYFCASGLKLGAGVSYNEQFFGPGTRLTVL.

CDR3 in amino acids: CASSPLTRNHEQFF. DNA for the CDR3: TGTGCCAGTAGTCCCCTGACTAGAAACCATGAGCAGTTCTTC. The chain combines TRBV19 with TRBJ2-1, with TRBD2 as a possible D gene (6 bases). Looked up from germline, CDR1 is LNHDA and CDR2 is SQIVND (reference sequence). With 5 bases removed from V and 8 bases from J, the gap between germline ends came to 16 bases. This CDR3 has 14 amino acids.

This rearrangement joins TRBV11-1 to TRBJ1-1, with a tentative D call TRBD1 (5 bases). Germline values: CDR1 SGHAT, CDR2 FQDESV (reference sequence). Deletions cut 3 bases from V and 4 bases from J, with 9 bases between. The CDR3 contains 13 residues. CDR3 residues: CASSLRGGTEAFF. The CDR3 coding sequence is TGTGCCAGCAGCTTGCGGGGGGGCACTGAAGCTTTCTTT.

The chain combines TRBV4-2 with TRBJ1-2; a weak D match, TRBD1 (6 bases). Germline-derived CDR1 and CDR2 are LGHNA and YNFKEQ. Trimming took off 1 base at V and 3 bases at J, with 12 bases between the two ends. The CDR3 runs 15 residues. The CDR3: CASSQVSQGHYGYTF. The CDR3 coding sequence is TGTGCCAGCAGCCAAGTTTCACAGGGCCACTATGGCTACACCTTC.

The chain couples TRBV19 to TRBJ1-2, with D hard to call. CDR3 length equals 14 residues. V gave up 3 bases and J gave up 8 bases, with 16 bases separating them. Germline V gene sequence: CDR1 LNHDA, CDR2 SQIVND (reference sequence). CDR3 loop: CASSMIQEVSGYTF. The CDR3 coding sequence is TGTGCCAGTAGTATGATTCAGGAGGTCTCAGGCTACACCTTC.

The V and J genes are TRBV19 and TRBJ2-1; 15 bases are shared with TRBD2. Germline CDR1 reads LNHDA; CDR2 reads SQIVND (reference sequence). The CDR3 is 16 amino acids. J gave up 9 bases and V 1 base, and 4 bases lay outside the gene matches. This CDR3 reads CASSIGTSGRGGEQFF. CDR3 in DNA: TGTGCCAGTAGTATAGGGACTAGCGGGAGGGGTGGTGAGCAGTTCTTC.

This clone was seen a few times. Other DNA sequences from this sample encode an identical CDR3 as well. The gene calls are TRBV5-1 and TRBJ2-7; 11 bases fit TRBD2. Germline trimming cut 0 bases from V and 4 bases from J; bases unmatched to any gene: 0. The CDR3 runs 14 residues. Germline CDR1 SGHRS, CDR2 YFSETQ. In nucleotides, the CDR3 is TGCGCCAGCAGCTTGGTAGCGGGAGGGTACGAGCAGTACTTC. Amino acids: CASSLVAGGYEQYF.

The chain is built from TRBV6-5 and TRBJ2-1; 10 positions agree with TRBD1. This CDR3 has 15 residues. Germline CDR1 is MNHEY and CDR2 is SVGAGI. V lost 6 bases, J lost 7 bases, and 9 bases stayed unmatched. The CDR3 is CASRRGQGRGNEQFF. The CDR3 DNA reads as TGTGCCAGCAGGAGGGGACAGGGGAGGGGTAATGAGCAGTTCTTC.

Here the CDR3 DNA reads TGTGCCAGCAGCATTAGGAGGACAGATACGCAGTATTTT. This gives the protein CASSIRRTDTQYF. This rearrangement joins TRBV6-2 or TRBV6-3 to TRBJ2-3; maybe TRBD2 (5 bases). This CDR3 is built from 13 residues. Looked up from germline, CDR1 is MNHEY and CDR2 is SVGEGT. Trimming stripped 6 bases from V and 3 bases from J, with 10 bases between.

The genes are TRBV7-8 and TRBJ2-3, with 10 bases aligning to TRBD2. The CDR3 consists of 14 residues. The trim removed 7 bases at V and 3 bases at J, leaving 4 bases unmatched. Germline values: CDR1 SGHVS, CDR2 FQNEAQ. CDR3 bases: TGTGCCAGCAACAGCGGGAGGGCTACAGATACGCAGTATTTT. It translates to CASNSGRATDTQYF.

This rearrangement joins TRBV27 to TRBJ2-5; TRBD2 aligns across 7 bases. The CDR3 is 15 residues long. CDR1 and CDR2 (germline): MNHEY, SMNVEV (reference sequence). V lost 6 bases and J lost 3; bases outside the gene matches: 10. The CDR3, as DNA: TGTGCCAGCAGCCGGCGGAGGGCGGGAGAAGAGACCCAGTACTTC. Its translation: CASSRRRAGEETQYF.

This chain uses TRBV11-1 with TRBJ2-1; TRBD2 is a possible D gene (5 bases). The ends were cut back, 4 bases at V and 7 bases at J, with 14 bases in the middle. Germline CDR1 SGHAT, CDR2 FQDESV (reference sequence). The CDR3 loop spans 14 amino acids. CDR3 residues: CASSYPDSRNEQFF. The CDR3 coding sequence is TGTGCCAGCAGCTACCCGGACTCCCGTAATGAGCAGTTCTTC.